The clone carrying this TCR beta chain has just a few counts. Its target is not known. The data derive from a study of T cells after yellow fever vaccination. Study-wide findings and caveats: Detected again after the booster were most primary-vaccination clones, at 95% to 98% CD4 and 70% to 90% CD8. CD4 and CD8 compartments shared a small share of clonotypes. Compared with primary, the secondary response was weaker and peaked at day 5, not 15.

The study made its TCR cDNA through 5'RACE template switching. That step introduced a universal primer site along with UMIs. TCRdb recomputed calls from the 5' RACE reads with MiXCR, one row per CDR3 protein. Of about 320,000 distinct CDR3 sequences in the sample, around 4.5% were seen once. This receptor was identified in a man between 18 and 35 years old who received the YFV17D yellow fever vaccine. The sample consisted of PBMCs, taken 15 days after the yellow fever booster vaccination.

The CDR3 spells CSVTGYTGELFF. CDR3 bases: TGCAGCGTCACAGGGTACACCGGGGAGCTGTTTTTT. This rearrangement joins TRBV29-1 to TRBJ2-2, with a tentative D call TRBD1 (6 bases). Trimming cost V 6 bases and J 3 bases, with 8 bases left between them. There are 12 residues in the CDR3. In germline, CDR1 is SQVTM, CDR2 ANQGSEA.